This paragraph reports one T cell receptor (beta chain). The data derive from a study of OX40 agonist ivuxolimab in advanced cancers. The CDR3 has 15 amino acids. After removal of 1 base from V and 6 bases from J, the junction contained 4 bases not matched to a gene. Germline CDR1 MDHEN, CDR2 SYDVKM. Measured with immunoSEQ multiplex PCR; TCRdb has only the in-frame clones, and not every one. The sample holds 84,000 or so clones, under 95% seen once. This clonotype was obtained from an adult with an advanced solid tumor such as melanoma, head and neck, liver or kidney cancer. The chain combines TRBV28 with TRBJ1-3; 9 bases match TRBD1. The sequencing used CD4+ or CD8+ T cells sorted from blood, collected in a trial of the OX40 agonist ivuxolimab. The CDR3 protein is CASSLSGQGENTIYF. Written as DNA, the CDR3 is TGTGCCAGCAGTTTATCGGGACAGGGAGAAAACACCATATATTTT.